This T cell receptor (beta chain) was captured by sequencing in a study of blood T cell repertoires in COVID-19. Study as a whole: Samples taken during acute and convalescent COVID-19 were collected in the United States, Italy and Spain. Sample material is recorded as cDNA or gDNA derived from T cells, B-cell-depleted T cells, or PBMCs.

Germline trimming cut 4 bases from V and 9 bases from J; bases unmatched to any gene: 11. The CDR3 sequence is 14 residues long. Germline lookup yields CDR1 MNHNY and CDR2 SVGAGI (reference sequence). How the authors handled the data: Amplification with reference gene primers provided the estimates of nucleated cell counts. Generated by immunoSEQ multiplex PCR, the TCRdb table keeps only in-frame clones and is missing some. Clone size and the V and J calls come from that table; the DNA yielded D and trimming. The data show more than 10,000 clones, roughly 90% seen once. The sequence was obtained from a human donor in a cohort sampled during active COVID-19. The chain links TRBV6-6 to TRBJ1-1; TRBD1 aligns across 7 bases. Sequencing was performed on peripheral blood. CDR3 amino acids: CASSFERRGLQAFF. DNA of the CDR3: TGTGCCAGCAGTTTTGAACGGAGGGGGCTTCAAGCTTTCTTT.